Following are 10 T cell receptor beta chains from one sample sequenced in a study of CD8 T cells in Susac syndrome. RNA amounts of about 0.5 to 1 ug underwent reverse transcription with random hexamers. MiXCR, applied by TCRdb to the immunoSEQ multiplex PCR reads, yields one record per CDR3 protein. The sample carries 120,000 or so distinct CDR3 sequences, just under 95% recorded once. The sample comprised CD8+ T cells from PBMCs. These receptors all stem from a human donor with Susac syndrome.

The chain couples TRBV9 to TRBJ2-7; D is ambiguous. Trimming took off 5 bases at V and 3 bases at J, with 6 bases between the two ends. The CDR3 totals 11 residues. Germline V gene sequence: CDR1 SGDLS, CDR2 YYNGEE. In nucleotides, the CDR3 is TGTGCCAGCAGGGCAATCTACGAGCAGTACTTC. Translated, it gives CASRAIYEQYF.

The DNA of the CDR3 is TGCGCCAGCAGCTTGGAAGGGGGCTCTGGGACTGAAGCTTTCTTT. It is translated as CASSLEGGSGTEAFF. V is TRBV5-1 and J is TRBJ1-1; 7 positions agree with TRBD1. In germline, CDR1 is SGHRS, CDR2 YFSETQ. CDR3 length: 15 amino acids. Losses at the gene ends were 0 bases for V and 5 bases for J; bases not matched to a gene: 7.

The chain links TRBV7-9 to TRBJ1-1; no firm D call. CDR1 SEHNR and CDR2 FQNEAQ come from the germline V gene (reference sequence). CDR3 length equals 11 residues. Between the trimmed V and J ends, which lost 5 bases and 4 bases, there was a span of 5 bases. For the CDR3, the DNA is TGTGCCAGCAGCCCCGCCACTGAAGCTTTCTTT. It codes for CASSPATEAFF.

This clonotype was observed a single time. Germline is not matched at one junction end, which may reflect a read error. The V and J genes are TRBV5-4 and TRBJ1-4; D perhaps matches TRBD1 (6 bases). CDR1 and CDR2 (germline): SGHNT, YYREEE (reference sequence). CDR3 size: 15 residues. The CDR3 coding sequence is TGTGCCAGCAGTTTGGGGGCAGGGGCCGACGAAAAACTGTTTTTT. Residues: CASSLGAGADEKLFF.

CDR3 region: CASSYSMVTESSYEQYF. CDR3 coding DNA: TGTGCCAGCAGTTACTCGATGGTCACAGAGAGCTCCTACGAGCAGTACTTC. This chain connects TRBV6-5 to TRBJ2-7; D unresolved. Per the germline V gene, CDR1 is MNHEY and CDR2 is SVGAGI. The ends were cut back, 0 bases at V and 0 bases at J, with 15 bases in the middle. CDR3 length equals 17 residues.

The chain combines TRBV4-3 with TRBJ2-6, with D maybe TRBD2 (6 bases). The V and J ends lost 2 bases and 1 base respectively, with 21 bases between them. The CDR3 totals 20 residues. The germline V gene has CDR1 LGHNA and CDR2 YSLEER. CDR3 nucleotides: TGCGCCAGCAGCCAACCTGAAGATCAGGGAGGACCTTCTGGGGCCAACGTCCTGACTTTC. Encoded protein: CASSQPEDQGGPSGANVLTF.

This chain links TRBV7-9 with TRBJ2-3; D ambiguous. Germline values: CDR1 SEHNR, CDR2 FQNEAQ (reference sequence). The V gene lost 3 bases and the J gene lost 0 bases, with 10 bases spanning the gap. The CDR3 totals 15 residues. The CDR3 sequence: CASSLVGRSTDTQYF. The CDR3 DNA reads TGTGCCAGCAGCTTGGTTGGCAGGAGCACAGATACGCAGTATTTT.

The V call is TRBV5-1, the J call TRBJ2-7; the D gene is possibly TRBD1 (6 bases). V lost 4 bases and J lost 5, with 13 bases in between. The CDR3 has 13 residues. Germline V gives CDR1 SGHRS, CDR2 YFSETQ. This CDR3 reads CASSLSGVDEQYF. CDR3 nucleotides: TGCGCCAGCAGCCTTTCAGGGGTCGACGAGCAGTACTTC. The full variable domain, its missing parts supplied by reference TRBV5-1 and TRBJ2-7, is KAGVTQTPRYLIKTRGQQVTLSCSPISGHRSVSWYQQTPGQGLQFLFEYFSETQRNKGNFPGRFSGRQFSNSRSEMNVSTLELGDSALYLCASSLSGVDEQYFGPGTRLTVT.

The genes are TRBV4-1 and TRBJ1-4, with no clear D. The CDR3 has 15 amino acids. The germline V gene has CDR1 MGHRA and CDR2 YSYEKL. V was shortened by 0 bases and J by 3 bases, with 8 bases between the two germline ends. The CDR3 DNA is TGCGCCAGCAGCCAAGATACTGGGGCTAATGAAAAACTGTTTTTT. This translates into CASSQDTGANEKLFF.

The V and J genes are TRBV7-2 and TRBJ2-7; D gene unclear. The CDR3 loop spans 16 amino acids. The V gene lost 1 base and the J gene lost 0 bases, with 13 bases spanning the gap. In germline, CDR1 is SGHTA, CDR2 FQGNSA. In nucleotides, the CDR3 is TGTGCCAGCAGCTTAGGGATGTCGGGCAGCTCCTACGAGCAGTACTTC. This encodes CASSLGMSGSSYEQYF.